The clone carrying this T cell receptor beta chain has only one observation. The CDR3 spans 14 residues. The ends were cut back, 5 bases at V and 4 bases at J, with 11 bases in the middle. Per the germline V gene, CDR1 is MNHEY and CDR2 is SVGEGT. This sample is drawn from a study of T cell responses to AZD1222 COVID-19 vaccine. This table comes from immunoSEQ multiplex PCR, and its TCRdb copy is limited to in-frame clones, with some not included. Counted here are 150,000 to 200,000 clones, roughly nine tenths occurring once; the ten biggest clones make up less than 3%. The chain is built from TRBV6-2 or TRBV6-3 and TRBJ1-4; no clear D. This clonotype was sampled from an adult in good health. The material sequenced was peripheral blood, taken on day 0 of AZD1222 vaccination. CDR3 sequence (DNA): TGTGCCAGCAGTCAAATCCGGGGTAATGAAAAACTGTTTTTT. This codes for CASSQIRGNEKLFF.